One sample yielded the 14 T cell receptor beta chains listed below, sequenced in a study of blood T cells in healthy people across ages. The second PCR ran about 6 to 12 cycles with a sample-barcoded 5' primer and J-beta primers. One entry per CDR3 protein results from TCRdb running MiXCR on the 5' RACE reads. The sample includes around 1,000,000 distinct CDR3 sequences, around 25% of them seen just once. This sample was also put to use in a study of T cells of mothers and their children.

Sequencing input: blood. These receptor sequences come from a girl aged 2 to 9 in good health.

The J gene is TRBJ1-6, the V gene TRBV28; D not certain. Deletions cut 3 bases from V and 8 bases from J, with 14 bases between. CDR3 length: 15 amino acids. CDR1 and CDR2 (germline): MDHEN, SYDVKM. DNA of the CDR3: TGTGCCAGCAGTTTTCTCGGGGAGAAAGATTCACCCCTCCACTTT. Encoded protein: CASSFLGEKDSPLHF.

V usage is TRBV6-6 and J usage is TRBJ2-2; 8 nucleotides match TRBD1. CDR3 size: 14 residues. Germline CDR1 MNHNY, CDR2 SVGAGI (reference sequence). J was trimmed by 5 bases and V by 8 bases; bases with no gene match: 7. CDR3 sequence reads: CASQPGGETGELFF. As DNA, the CDR3 is TGTGCCAGCCAGCCAGGGGGCGAGACCGGGGAGCTGTTTTTT.

This clonotype has more than one count but fewer than ten. The CDR3 region is CSVAGLRGHEQYF. CDR3 nucleotides: TGCAGCGTCGCCGGACTGCGGGGCCACGAGCAGTACTTC. This rearrangement joins TRBV29-1 to TRBJ2-5; TRBD2 might be the D (6 bases). Near its end, the DNA agrees better with TRBJ2-7, so the J call may be wrong. The CDR3 loop spans 13 amino acids. Per the germline V gene, CDR1 is SQVTM and CDR2 is ANQGSEA.

This clonotype was seen more than once but under ten times. The rearrangement joins TRBV12-3 or TRBV12-4 to TRBJ2-1, with 10 bases lining up with TRBD2. The CDR3 contains 17 residues. V shed 6 bases, J shed 9 bases, and the junction held 17 bases outside the gene matches. CDR3 DNA: TGTGCCAGCAGGCTAACCTTGGGACTAGCGCTGAACAGTGAGCAGTTCTTC. Translated, it gives CASRLTLGLALNSEQFF.

This clonotype was counted between two and nine times. The V and J genes are TRBV10-3 and TRBJ2-1, with D perhaps matching TRBD2 (6 bases). Deletions cut 4 bases from V and 6 bases from J, with 13 bases between. Germline V gene data show CDR1 as ENHRY and CDR2 as SYGVKD. There are 14 residues in the CDR3. DNA for the CDR3: TGTGCCATCAGTGTGGGGACTGGTCCCAATGAGCAGTTCTTC. Translated, it gives CAISVGTGPNEQFF.

As for this clonotype: It is likely a read error, because the conserved phenylalanine at the end of the CDR3 is missing. This sequence joins TRBV29-1 and TRBJ1-5; possible D gene TRBD1, 5 bases. The germline V gene encodes CDR1 SQVTM and CDR2 ANQGSEA. The CDR3 is 12 amino acids. With 4 bases removed from V and 2 bases from J, the gap between germline ends came to 6 bases. The CDR3 DNA is TGCAGCGTTGGGGACGGCAATCAGCCCCAGCATCTT. It translates to CSVGDGNQPQHL.

This clonotype was detected a few times. The chain is built from TRBV29-1 and TRBJ2-7; tentative D call: TRBD2 (5 bases). In germline, CDR1 is SQVTM, CDR2 ANQGSEA. This CDR3 region has 12 residues. V shed 4 bases and J shed 4 bases, with 11 bases lying between them. The DNA of the CDR3 is TGCAGCGTTGGAGAGGACTTTTACGAGCAGTACTTC. It encodes CSVGEDFYEQYF.

This clonotype came up a few times. This chain connects TRBV18 to TRBJ2-1, with D unresolved. From germline, CDR1 is KGHSH and CDR2 LQKENI. V shed 0 bases and J shed 7 bases, with 7 bases lying between them. This CDR3 is built from 13 residues. The CDR3 nucleotides are TGTGCCAGCTCACCACCGGTAGGAAATGAGCAGTTCTTC. Translated, it gives CASSPPVGNEQFF.

The chain has TRBV3-1 and TRBJ2-1, with TRBD2 matching over 8 bases. The V gene's germline CDR1 is LGHDT and CDR2 YNNKEL (reference sequence). The V segment lost 6 bases and the J segment 6 bases; nucleotides outside the gene matches: 13. The CDR3 runs to 16 residues. The CDR3: CASRRSGTGLSNEQFF. In DNA, the CDR3 is TGTGCCAGCAGACGTAGCGGGACGGGATTGTCCAATGAGCAGTTCTTC.

This clonotype has just a few counts. The rearrangement uses TRBV4-3 and TRBJ2-2; the D is unclear. CDR1 and CDR2 (germline): LGHNA, YSLEER. The CDR3 is made up of 14 amino acids. Trimming shortened V by 1 base and J by 3 bases, and 6 bases separated the two germline ends. This CDR3 is CASSQGSDTGELFF. CDR3 in DNA: TGCGCCAGCAGCCAAGGCTCAGACACCGGGGAGCTGTTTTTT.

The chain is built from TRBV7-8 and TRBJ2-1; D is perhaps TRBD1 (5 bases). This CDR3 has 15 residues. Germline values: CDR1 SGHVS, CDR2 FQNEAQ. V gave up 5 bases and J gave up 14 bases, with 25 bases separating them. In DNA form, the CDR3 reads TGTGCCAGCAGCCACCCGGAAGAAGGAATCAAAGGGGAGTTCTTC. As protein: CASSHPEEGIKGEFF.

The DNA of the CDR3 is TGTGCCAGCAGTTATAGCGAATGGGCCTCCACAGATACGCAGTATTTT. This codes for CASSYSEWASTDTQYF. The J gene is TRBJ2-3, the V gene TRBV11-2; perhaps TRBD2 as D (5 bases). This CDR3 comprises 16 residues. Per the germline V gene, CDR1 is SGHAT and CDR2 is FQNNGV. With 6 bases removed from V and 2 bases from J, the gap between germline ends came to 18 bases.

This clonotype was detected only a few times. This chain links TRBV29-1 with TRBJ2-5, with 10 bases fitting TRBD1. The J call may be wrong; the DNA end is better matched by TRBJ2-7. CDR3 length equals 13 residues. Germline CDR1 reads SQVTM; CDR2 reads ANQGSEA. Written as DNA, the CDR3 is TGCAGCGCCCTGGGACAGGGGATCTACGAGCAGTACTTC. Encoded protein: CSALGQGIYEQYF.

J is TRBJ2-1 and V is TRBV7-2; no reliable D call. The CDR3 extends over 15 amino acids. With 5 bases removed from V and 2 bases from J, the gap between germline ends came to 13 bases. CDR1 and CDR2 from the germline V gene are SGHTA and FQGNSA. The CDR3 DNA is TGTGCCAGCAGCGCACTCGGCGGAGCCTACAATGAGCAGTTCTTC. Amino acid sequence: CASSALGGAYNEQFF.